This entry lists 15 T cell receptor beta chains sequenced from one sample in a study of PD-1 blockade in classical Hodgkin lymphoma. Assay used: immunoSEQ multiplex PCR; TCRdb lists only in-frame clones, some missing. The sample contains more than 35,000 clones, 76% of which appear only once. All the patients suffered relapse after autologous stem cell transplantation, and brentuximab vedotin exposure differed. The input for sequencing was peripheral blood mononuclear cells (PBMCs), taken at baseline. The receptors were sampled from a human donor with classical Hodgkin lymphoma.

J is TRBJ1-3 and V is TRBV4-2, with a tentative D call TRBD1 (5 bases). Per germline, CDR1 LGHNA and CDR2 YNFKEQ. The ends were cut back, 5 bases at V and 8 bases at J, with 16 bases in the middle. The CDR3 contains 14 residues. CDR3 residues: CASSSKGFQDTIYF. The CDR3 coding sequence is TGTGCCAGCAGCTCTAAGGGGTTTCAGGACACCATATATTTT.

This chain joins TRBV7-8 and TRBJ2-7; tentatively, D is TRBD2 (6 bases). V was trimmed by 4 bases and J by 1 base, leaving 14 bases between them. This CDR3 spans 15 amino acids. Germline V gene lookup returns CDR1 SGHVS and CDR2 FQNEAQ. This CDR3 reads CASSSGTLGSYEQYF. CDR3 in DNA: TGTGCCAGCAGCTCTGGGACTTTGGGGTCCTACGAGCAGTACTTC.

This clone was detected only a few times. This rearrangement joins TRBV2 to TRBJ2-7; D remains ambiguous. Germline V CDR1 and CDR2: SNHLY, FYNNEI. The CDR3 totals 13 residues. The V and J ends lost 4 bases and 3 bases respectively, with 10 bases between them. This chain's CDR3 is CASSATEFYEQYF. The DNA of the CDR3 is TGTGCCAGCAGTGCAACGGAGTTCTACGAGCAGTACTTC.

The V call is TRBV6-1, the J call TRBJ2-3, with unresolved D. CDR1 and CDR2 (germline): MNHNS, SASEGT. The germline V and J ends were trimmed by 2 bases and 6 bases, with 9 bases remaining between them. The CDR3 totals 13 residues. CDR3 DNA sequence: TGTGCCAGCAGTGAACAGGCGCTGGATACGCAGTATTTT. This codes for CASSEQALDTQYF.

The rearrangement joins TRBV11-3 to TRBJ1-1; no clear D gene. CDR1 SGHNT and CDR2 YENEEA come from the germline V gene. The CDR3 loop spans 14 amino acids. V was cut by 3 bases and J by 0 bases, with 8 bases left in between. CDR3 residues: CASSFSGLNTEAFF. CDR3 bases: TGTGCCAGCAGCTTTTCCGGGCTGAACACTGAAGCTTTCTTT. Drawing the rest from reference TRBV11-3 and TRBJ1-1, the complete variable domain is EAGVVQSPRYKIIEKKQPVAFWCNPISGHNTLYWYLQNLGQGPELLIRYENEEAVDDSQLPKDRFSAERLKGVDSTLKIQPAELGDSAVYLCASSFSGLNTEAFFGQGTRLTVV.

This chain's CDR3 is CASSESAGGSYEQYF. CDR3 sequence (DNA): TGTGCCAGCAGTGAAAGTGCGGGAGGCTCCTACGAGCAGTACTTC. V gene TRBV2 combines with J gene TRBJ2-7; 8 bases fit TRBD2. The CDR3 is made up of 15 amino acids. V shed 2 bases and J 0 bases; nucleotides not matched to a gene: 3. From germline, CDR1 is SNHLY and CDR2 FYNNEI.

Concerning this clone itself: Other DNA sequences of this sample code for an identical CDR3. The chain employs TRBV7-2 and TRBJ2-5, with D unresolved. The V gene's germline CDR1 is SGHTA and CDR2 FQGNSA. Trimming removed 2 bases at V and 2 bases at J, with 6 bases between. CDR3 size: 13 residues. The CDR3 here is CASSLNRQETQYF. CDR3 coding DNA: TGTGCCAGCAGCTTAAACCGACAAGAGACCCAGTACTTC.

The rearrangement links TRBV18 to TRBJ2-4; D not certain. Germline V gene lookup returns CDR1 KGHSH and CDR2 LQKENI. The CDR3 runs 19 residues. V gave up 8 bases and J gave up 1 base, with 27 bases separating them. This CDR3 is CASPLFSFLLPRAKNIQYF. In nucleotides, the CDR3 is TGTGCCAGCCCATTGTTTTCGTTCCTCCTTCCGAGGGCCAAAAACATTCAGTACTTC.

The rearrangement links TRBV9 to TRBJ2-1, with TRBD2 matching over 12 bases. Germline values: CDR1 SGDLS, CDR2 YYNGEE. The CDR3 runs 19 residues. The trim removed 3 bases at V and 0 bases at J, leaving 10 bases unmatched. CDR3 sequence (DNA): TGTGCCAGCAGCGCTTCTTGGACTAGCGGGATGAGCTCCTACAATGAGCAGTTCTTC. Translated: CASSASWTSGMSSYNEQFF. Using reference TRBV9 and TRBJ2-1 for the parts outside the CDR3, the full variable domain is DSGVTQTPKHLITATGQRVTLRCSPRSGDLSVYWYQQSLDQGLQFLIQYYNGEERAKGNILERFSAQQFPDLHSELNLSSLELGDSALYFCASSASWTSGMSSYNEQFFGPGTRLTVL.

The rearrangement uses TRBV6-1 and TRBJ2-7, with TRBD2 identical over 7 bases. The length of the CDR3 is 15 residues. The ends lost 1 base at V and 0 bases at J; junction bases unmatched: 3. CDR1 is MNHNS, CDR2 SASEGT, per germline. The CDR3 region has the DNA TGTGCCAGCAGTGAAGAGGGGACTACCTCCTACGAGCAGTACTTC. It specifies CASSEEGTTSYEQYF.

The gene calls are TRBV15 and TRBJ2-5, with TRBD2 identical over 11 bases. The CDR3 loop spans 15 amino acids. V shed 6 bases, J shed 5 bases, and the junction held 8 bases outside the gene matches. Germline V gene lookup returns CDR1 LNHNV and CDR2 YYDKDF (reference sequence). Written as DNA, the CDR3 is TGTGCCACCAGGCTAGCGGGAGGTAAAGTGGAGACCCAGTACTTC. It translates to CATRLAGGKVETQYF.

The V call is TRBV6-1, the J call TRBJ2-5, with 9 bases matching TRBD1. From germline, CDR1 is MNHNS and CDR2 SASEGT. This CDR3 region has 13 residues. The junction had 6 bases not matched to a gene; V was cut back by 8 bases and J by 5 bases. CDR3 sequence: CASAQGAWETQYF. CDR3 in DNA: TGTGCCAGCGCACAGGGGGCGTGGGAGACCCAGTACTTC.

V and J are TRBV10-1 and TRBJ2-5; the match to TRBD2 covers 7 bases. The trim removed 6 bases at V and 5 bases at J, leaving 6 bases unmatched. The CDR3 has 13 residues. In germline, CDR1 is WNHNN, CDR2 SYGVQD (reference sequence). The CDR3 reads CASRVTSPETQYF. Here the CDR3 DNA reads TGCGCCAGCAGGGTGACTAGCCCGGAGACCCAGTACTTC.

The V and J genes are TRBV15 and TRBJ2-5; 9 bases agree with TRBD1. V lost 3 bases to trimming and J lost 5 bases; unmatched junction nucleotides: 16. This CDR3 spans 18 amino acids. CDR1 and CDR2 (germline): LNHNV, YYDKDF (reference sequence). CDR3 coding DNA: TGTGCCACCAGCAGTAAACCGACCCGGGACAGGGTTAAGGAGACCCAGTACTTC. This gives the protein CATSSKPTRDRVKETQYF.

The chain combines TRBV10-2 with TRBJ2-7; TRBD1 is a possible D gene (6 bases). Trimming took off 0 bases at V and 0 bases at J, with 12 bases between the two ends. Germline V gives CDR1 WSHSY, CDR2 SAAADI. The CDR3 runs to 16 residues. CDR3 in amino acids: CASSESLQGLSYEQYF. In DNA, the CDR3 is TGCGCCAGCAGTGAGTCGCTTCAGGGGCTCTCCTACGAGCAGTACTTC.